The rows below give T cell receptor beta chains drawn from one sample of a study of OX40 agonist ivuxolimab in advanced cancers. The table came from immunoSEQ multiplex PCR; TCRdb's copy has only in-frame clones and leaves some out. This table holds about 70,000 clones, around 80% found once. This material consisted of CD4+ or CD8+ T cells sorted from blood, taken in a trial of the OX40 agonist ivuxolimab. The receptor source for this set is an adult with an advanced solid tumor such as melanoma, head and neck, liver or kidney cancer. The CDR3 runs from the conserved cysteine through the conserved F or W. D genes are given only for firm matches. Part of the rows lack a size; the others show once, few, many or a class for expanded clones.

v_call	j_call	d_call	clone_size	cdr3_nt	cdr3_aa
TRBV6-6	TRBJ2-3	TRBD2	few	TGTGCCAGCAGTGACTCGACTAGCGGGGGGGCCGATACGCAGTATTTT	CASSDSTSGGADTQYF
TRBV6-1	TRBJ1-5	.	.	TGTGCCAGCAGTGAAAGTGGTTATAGCAATCAGCCCCAGCATTTT	CASSESGYSNQPQHF
TRBV10-3	TRBJ1-4	.	.	TGTGCCATCAGTGAGACCGGCACCTTGAATGAAAAACTGTTTTTT	CAISETGTLNEKLFF
TRBV11-3	TRBJ2-2	TRBD1	.	TGTGCCAGCAGCTTCGACAGGGGGAACACCGGGGAGCTGTTTTTT	CASSFDRGNTGELFF
TRBV7-6	TRBJ2-5	.	.	TGTGCCAGCAGCTTAGACAGCATGCCATCGGAGACCCAGTACTTC	CASSLDSMPSETQYF
TRBV30	TRBJ2-3	.	.	TGTGCCTGGAGTCCCCGGCGGGCAGATACGCAGTATTTT	CAWSPRRADTQYF
TRBV5-1	TRBJ1-1	TRBD1	.	TGCGCCAGCAGCCCGACAGGGGGGCAAATGAACACTGAAGCTTTCTTT	CASSPTGGQMNTEAFF
TRBV27	TRBJ2-7	.	.	TGTGCCAGCAGTTTCTCGCCCAACTCCAAATACGAGCAGTACTTC	CASSFSPNSKYEQYF
TRBV7-8	TRBJ1-3	.	.	TGTGCCAGCAGCCAACTTGACAGTTTACCTGGAAACACCATATATTTT	CASSQLDSLPGNTIYF
TRBV18	TRBJ1-1	.	.	TGTGCCAGCTCACCTCGAAACACTGAAGCTTTCTTT	CASSPRNTEAFF
TRBV5-1	TRBJ2-6	.	.	TGCGCCAGCAGCTTGGGCAGCTCTGGGGCCAACGTCCTGACTTTC	CASSLGSSGANVLTF
TRBV4-2	TRBJ1-2	TRBD1	.	TGTGCCAGCAGCCAAGATGAGGGACAGGGCGGTGGTGGCTACACCTTC	CASSQDEGQGGGGYTF
TRBV19	TRBJ1-1	.	.	TGTGCCAGTAGTATCTCCGGGGGAGGCACTGAAGCTTTCTTT	CASSISGGGTEAFF
TRBV18	TRBJ1-3	.	.	TGTGCCAGCTCCCCAGGGTACTCTGGAAACACCATATATTTT	CASSPGYSGNTIYF
TRBV5-1	TRBJ2-1	.	few	TGCGCCAGCAGCTTGTCGGGATATACCTACAATGAGCAGTTCTTC	CASSLSGYTYNEQFF
TRBV6-5	TRBJ1-2	.	.	TGTGCCAGCACTCGGGGGGGGGCCGGTGGCTACACCTTC	CASTRGGAGGYTF
TRBV5-1	TRBJ2-2	TRBD2	once	TGCGCCAGCAGCTTGGGGCTAGCGGGAGTCGGGACCGGGGAGCTGTTTTTT	CASSLGLAGVGTGELFF
TRBV29-1	TRBJ1-2	.	.	TGCAGCGTCCAGACAGCTAACTATGGCTACACCTTC	CSVQTANYGYTF
TRBV9	TRBJ2-5	TRBD2	.	TGTGCCAGCAGCGTAGCTAGCGGGGCACAAGAGACCCAGTACTTC	CASSVASGAQETQYF
TRBV6-4	TRBJ1-3	TRBD1	once	TGTGCCAGCAGTGGTTGCCGGGACAGGCTAGGGTCCACCATATATTTT	CASSGCRDRLGSTIYF
TRBV11-3	TRBJ1-3	TRBD1	.	TGTGCCAGCAGCCTCCGGACAGGGGGATTAGCTGGAAACACCATATATTTT	CASSLRTGGLAGNTIYF
TRBV11-2	TRBJ2-1	.	.	TGTGCCAGCAGCTTAGACTTGTTGAGTGAGCAGTTCTTC	CASSLDLLSEQFF
TRBV7-3	TRBJ2-6	.	.	TGTGCCAGCAGCCGGAACTCTGGGGCCAACGTCCTGACTTTC	CASSRNSGANVLTF
TRBV4-1	TRBJ2-4	.	.	TGCGCCAGCAGTCCCGACTCCGACCCGAGAAACATTCAGTACTTC	CASSPDSDPRNIQYF
TRBV4-1	TRBJ2-7	.	few	TGCGCCAGCAGCCAAGACGCAGGGCGGGAGCAGTACTTC	CASSQDAGREQYF
TRBV4-2	TRBJ2-7	TRBD2	.	TGTGCCAGCAGTACTTGGTGGCCTAGCGGGAGATTGGGGGAGCAGTACTTC	CASSTWWPSGRLGEQYF
TRBV6-5	TRBJ1-1	TRBD1	.	TGTGCCAGCAGTTATTTACAGGGGACCCTTAACACTGAAGCTTTCTTT	CASSYLQGTLNTEAFF
TRBV7-2	TRBJ2-1	TRBD2	.	TGTGCCAGCAGCTTAATAGCGGGAGTGGAATATGAGCAGTTCTTC	CASSLIAGVEYEQFF
TRBV6-5	TRBJ2-1	TRBD2	many	TGTGCCAGCAGTCCCCGACCCGCGGGAGATGAGCAGTTCTTC	CASSPRPAGDEQFF
TRBV5-1	TRBJ2-1	.	.	TGCGCCAGCAGCCCGCCATTTGGACTGACTCCAGATGAGCAGTTCTTC	CASSPPFGLTPDEQFF
TRBV18	TRBJ1-1	.	.	TGTGCCAGCTCACCGGCCGGCCAAGGTACTGAAGCTTTCTTT	CASSPAGQGTEAFF
TRBV11-2	TRBJ1-5	.	few	TGTGCCAGCAGCTTAGATGGGGCTACTAATCAGCCCCAGCATTTT	CASSLDGATNQPQHF
TRBV19	TRBJ1-4	.	.	TGTGCCAGTAGTAGCCGACAGCTTAATGAAAAACTGTTTTTT	CASSSRQLNEKLFF
TRBV19	TRBJ2-1	.	.	TGTGCCAGTAGTATAGTCACAGGGCCCTACAATGAGCAGTTCTTC	CASSIVTGPYNEQFF
TRBV2	TRBJ2-2	TRBD1	.	TGTGCCAGCAGGAATAAGGGACAGTACACCGGGGAGCTGTTTTTT	CASRNKGQYTGELFF
TRBV7-9	TRBJ1-3	.	.	TGTGCCAGCAGCTCCCCGGGACTGAGGTCTGGAAACACCATATATTTT	CASSSPGLRSGNTIYF
TRBV11-2	TRBJ2-5	.	.	TGTGCCAGCAGCTTAGATTTAGTCGGGGGAGGGACCCAGTACTTC	CASSLDLVGGGTQYF
TRBV5-1	TRBJ2-7	TRBD1	few	TGCGCCAGCAGCCGGCAGGGACAGGGCTCCTACGAGCAGTACTTC	CASSRQGQGSYEQYF
TRBV19	TRBJ2-7	TRBD1	.	TGTGCCAGTAGTTCCCGACAGGGAAAGGTCTACGAGCAGTACTTC	CASSSRQGKVYEQYF
TRBV6-1	TRBJ2-7	TRBD2	.	TGTGCCAGCAGTGGTACTAGCGGGGCGAGCTCCTACGAGCAGTACTTC	CASSGTSGASSYEQYF
TRBV5-1	TRBJ2-1	.	.	TGCGCCAGCAGCTTGGGGTGGGGGATGGATGAGCAGTTCTTC	CASSLGWGMDEQFF
TRBV6-5	TRBJ2-2	.	few	TGTGCCAGCAGTTCGGGGCTCCTGAACACCGGGGAGCTGTTTTTT	CASSSGLLNTGELFF